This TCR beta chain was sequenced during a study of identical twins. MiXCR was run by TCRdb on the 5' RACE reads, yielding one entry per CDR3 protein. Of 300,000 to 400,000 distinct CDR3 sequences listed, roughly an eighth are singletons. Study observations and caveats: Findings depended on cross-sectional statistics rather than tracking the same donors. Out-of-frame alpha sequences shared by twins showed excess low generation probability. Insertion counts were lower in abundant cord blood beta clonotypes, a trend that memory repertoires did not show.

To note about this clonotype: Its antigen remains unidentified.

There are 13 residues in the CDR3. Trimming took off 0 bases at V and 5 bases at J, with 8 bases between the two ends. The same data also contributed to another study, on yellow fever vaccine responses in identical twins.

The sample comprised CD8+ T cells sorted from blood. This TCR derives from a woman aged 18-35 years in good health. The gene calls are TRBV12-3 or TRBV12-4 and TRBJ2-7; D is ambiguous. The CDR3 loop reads CASSLAPGHEQYV. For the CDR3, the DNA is TGTGCCAGCAGTTTAGCGCCAGGACACGAGCAGTACGTC.